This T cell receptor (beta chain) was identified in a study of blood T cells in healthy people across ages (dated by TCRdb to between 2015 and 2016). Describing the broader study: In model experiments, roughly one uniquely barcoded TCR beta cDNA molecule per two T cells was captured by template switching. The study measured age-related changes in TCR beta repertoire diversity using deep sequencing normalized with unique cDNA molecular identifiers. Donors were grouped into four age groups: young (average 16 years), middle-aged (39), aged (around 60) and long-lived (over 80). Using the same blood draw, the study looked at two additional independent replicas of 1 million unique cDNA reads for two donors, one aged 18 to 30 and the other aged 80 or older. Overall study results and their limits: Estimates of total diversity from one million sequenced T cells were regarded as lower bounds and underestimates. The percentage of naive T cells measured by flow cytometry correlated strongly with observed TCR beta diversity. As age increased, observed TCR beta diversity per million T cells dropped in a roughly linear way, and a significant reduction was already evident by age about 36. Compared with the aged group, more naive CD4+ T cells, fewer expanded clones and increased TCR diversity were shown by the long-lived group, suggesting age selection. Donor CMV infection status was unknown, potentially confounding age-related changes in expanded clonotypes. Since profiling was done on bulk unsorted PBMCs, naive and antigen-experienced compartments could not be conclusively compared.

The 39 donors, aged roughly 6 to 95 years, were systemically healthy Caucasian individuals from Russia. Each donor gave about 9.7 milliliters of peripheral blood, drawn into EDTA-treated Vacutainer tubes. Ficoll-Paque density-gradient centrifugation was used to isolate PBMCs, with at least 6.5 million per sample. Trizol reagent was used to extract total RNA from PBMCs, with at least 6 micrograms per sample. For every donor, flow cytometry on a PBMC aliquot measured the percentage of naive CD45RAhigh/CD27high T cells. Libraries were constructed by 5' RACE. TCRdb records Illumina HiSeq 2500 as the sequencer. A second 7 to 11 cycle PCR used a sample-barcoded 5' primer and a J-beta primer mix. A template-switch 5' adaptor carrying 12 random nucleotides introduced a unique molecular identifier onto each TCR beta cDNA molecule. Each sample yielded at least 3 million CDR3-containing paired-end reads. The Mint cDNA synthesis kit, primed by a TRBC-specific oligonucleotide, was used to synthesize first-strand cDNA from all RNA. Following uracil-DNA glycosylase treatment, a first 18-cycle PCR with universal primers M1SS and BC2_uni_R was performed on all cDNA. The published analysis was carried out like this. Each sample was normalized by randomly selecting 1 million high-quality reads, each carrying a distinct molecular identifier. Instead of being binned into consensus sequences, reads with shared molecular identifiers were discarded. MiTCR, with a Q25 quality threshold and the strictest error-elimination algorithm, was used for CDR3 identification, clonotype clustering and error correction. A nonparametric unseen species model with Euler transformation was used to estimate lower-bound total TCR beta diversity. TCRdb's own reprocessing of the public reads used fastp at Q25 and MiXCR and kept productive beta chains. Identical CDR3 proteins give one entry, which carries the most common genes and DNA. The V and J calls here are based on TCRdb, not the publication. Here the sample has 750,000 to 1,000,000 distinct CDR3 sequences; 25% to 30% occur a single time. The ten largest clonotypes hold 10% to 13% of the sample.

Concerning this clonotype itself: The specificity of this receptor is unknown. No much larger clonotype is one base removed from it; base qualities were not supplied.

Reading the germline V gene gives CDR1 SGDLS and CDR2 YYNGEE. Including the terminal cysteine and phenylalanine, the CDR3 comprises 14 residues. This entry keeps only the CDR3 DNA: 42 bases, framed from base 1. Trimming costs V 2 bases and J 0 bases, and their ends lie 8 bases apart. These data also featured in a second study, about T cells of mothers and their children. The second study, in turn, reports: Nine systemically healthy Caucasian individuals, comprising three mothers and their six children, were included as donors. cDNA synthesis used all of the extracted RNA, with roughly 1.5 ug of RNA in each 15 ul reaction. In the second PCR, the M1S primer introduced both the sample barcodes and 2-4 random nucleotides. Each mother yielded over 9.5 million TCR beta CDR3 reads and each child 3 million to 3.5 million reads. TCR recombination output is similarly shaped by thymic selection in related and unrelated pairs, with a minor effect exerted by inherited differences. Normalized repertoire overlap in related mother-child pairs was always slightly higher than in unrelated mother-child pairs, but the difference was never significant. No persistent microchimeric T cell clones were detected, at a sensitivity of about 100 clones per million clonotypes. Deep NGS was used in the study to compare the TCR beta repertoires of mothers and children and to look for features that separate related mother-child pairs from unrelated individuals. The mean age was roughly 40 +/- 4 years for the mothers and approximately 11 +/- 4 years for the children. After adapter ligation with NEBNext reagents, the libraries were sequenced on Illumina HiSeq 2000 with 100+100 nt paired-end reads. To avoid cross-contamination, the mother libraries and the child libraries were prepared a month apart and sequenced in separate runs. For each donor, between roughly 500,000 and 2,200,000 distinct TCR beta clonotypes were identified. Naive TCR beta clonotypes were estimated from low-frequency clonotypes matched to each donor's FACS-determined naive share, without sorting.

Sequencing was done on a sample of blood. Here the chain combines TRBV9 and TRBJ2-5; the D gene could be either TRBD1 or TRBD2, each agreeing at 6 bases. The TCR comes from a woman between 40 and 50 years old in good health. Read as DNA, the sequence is TGTGCCAGCAGCGTGCGGGACAACCAAGAGACCCAGTACTTC. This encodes CASSVRDNQETQYF.